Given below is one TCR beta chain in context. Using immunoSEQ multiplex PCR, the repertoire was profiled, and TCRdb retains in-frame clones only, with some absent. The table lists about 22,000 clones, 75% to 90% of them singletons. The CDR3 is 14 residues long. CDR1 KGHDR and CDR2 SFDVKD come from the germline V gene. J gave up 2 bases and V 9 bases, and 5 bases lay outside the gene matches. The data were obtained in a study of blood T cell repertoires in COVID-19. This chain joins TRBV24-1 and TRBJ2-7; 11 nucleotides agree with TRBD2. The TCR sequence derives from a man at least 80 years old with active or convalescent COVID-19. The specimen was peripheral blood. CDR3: CATSSGRIPYEQYF. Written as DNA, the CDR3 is TGTGCCACCTCTAGCGGGAGGATCCCCTACGAGCAGTACTTC.